Below are 5 T cell receptor beta chains sequenced from a single sample in a study of CD8 T cells in ankylosing spondylitis. Study-wide findings and caveats: Seemingly characteristic of ankylosing spondylitis blood was a TCR beta motif consisting of roughly 8 highly homologous variants.

TCRdb used MiXCR to reprocess the 5' RACE reads, holding one entry per CDR3 protein. Of 650,000 to 800,000 distinct CDR3 sequences listed, roughly 20% are singletons. Antigen specificity for these receptors is unknown. Sequenced input: blood, either unsorted or a sorted T cell fraction (not recorded which). The receptors shown here come from a male donor with ankylosing spondylitis.

The sample holds a few counts of this clonotype. This rearrangement joins TRBV20-1 to TRBJ2-7, with D possibly being TRBD2 (5 bases). V lost 6 bases, J lost 3 bases, and 12 bases lay in between. Germline V gene lookup returns CDR1 DFQATT and CDR2 SNEGSKA (reference sequence). The CDR3 has 12 residues. The CDR3: CSAPSEGYEQYF. CDR3 in DNA: TGCAGTGCCCCGAGTGAGGGCTACGAGCAGTACTTC.

The chain uses TRBV4-2 and TRBJ2-1; 15 bases are shared with TRBD2. Germline lookup yields CDR1 LGHNA and CDR2 YNFKEQ. Trimming cost V 3 bases and J 0 bases; bases outside gene matches: 3. The CDR3 contains 18 residues. Here the CDR3 reads CASSQGTSGGSSYNEQFF. CDR3 DNA: TGTGCCAGCAGCCAGGGGACTAGCGGGGGGAGCTCCTACAATGAGCAGTTCTTC.

This clonotype has just a few counts. V usage is TRBV10-1 and J usage is TRBJ1-1; TRBD1 might be the D (5 bases). CDR3 length: 14 amino acids. Germline lookup yields CDR1 WNHNN and CDR2 SYGVQD (reference sequence). V was cut by 0 bases and J by 11 bases, with 16 bases left in between. In nucleotides, the CDR3 is TGCGCCAGCAGTGAGTCGACTCTGGGGGTGAGGGCTTTCTTT. Its translation: CASSESTLGVRAFF.

The chain has TRBV5-1 and TRBJ1-2; perhaps TRBD1 as D (6 bases). Deletions cut 2 bases from V and 2 bases from J, with 10 bases between. This CDR3 contains 14 residues. Looked up from germline, CDR1 is SGHRS and CDR2 is YFSETQ. The CDR3 loop is CASSFTGSNYGYTF. Here the CDR3 DNA reads TGCGCCAGCAGCTTTACAGGGTCCAACTATGGCTACACCTTC.

This rearrangement joins TRBV12-3 or TRBV12-4 to TRBJ1-2; 11 positions match TRBD1. Trimming took 6 bases from V and 7 from J; bases not matched to a gene: 7. The CDR3 consists of 14 residues. The CDR3 sequence: CASRGLGQGGGYTF. In DNA, the CDR3 is TGTGCCAGCAGGGGTCTGGGACAGGGGGGTGGCTACACCTTC.